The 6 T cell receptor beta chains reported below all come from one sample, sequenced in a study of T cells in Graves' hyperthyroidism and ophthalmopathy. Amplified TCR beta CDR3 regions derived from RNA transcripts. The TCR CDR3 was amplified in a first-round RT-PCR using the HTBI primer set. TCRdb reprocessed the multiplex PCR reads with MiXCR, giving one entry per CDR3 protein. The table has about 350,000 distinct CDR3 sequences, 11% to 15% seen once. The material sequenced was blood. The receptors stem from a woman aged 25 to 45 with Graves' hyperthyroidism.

For the CDR3, the DNA is TGTGCCAGCAGGCACGAAGGACAGGGCTCCTACGAGCAGTACTTC. It encodes CASRHEGQGSYEQYF. The V call is TRBV28, the J call TRBJ2-7; 8 nucleotides match TRBD1. From germline, CDR1 is MDHEN and CDR2 SYDVKM. The CDR3 contains 15 residues. V lost 6 bases and J lost 0; bases outside the gene matches: 7.

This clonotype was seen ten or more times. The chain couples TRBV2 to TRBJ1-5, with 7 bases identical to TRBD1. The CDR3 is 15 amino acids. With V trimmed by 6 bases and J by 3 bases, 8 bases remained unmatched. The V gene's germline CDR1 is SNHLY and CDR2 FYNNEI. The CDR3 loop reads CASSDGTAYNQPQHF. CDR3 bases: TGTGCCAGCAGCGACGGGACAGCCTACAATCAGCCCCAGCATTTT.

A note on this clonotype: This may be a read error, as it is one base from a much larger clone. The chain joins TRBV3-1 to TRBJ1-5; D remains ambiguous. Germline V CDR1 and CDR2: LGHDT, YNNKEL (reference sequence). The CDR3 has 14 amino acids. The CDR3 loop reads CARSQDPSHQPQHF. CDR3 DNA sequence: TGTGCCCGCAGCCAAGATCCATCACATCAGCCCCAGCATTTT.

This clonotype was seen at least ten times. CDR3 bases: TGTGCCAGCAGTCGATCGGCAGCATCGATTGACTATGGCTACACCTTC. It specifies CASSRSAASIDYGYTF. The chain combines TRBV2 with TRBJ1-2; the D is unclear. Germline V CDR1 and CDR2: SNHLY, FYNNEI. The V gene lost 5 bases and the J gene lost 3 bases, with 19 bases spanning the gap. The CDR3 is 16 residues long.

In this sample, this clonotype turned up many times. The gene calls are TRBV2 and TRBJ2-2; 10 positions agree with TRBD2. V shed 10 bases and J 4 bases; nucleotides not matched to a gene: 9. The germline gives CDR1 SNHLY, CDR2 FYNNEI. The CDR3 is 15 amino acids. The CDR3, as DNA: TGTGCCAACCCCTTGGCTAGCGGGAGCACCGGGGAGCTGTTTTTT. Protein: CANPLASGSTGELFF.

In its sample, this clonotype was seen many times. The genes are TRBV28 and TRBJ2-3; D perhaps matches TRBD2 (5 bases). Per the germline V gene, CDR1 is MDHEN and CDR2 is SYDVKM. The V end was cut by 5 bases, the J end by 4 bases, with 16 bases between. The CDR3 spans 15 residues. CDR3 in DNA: TGTGCCAGCAGTCCTCGCGGGTCTTTCTCAGATACGCAGTATTTT. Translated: CASSPRGSFSDTQYF.